A selection of T cell receptor beta chains follows, all from one sample in a study of memory CD4+ T cells and cytomegalovirus serostatus. Data came from immunoSEQ multiplex PCR; TCRdb stores just in-frame clones and leaves some out. Counted here are under 55,000 clones, roughly four fifths occurring once; the ten biggest clones make up approximately 1.5%. The specimen was memory CD4+ T cells from blood. The receptors here all came from an adult in good health and CMV-seronegative. Each CDR3 is given with its conserved first and last residue. Each record gives: CDR3 length, J gene, V gene, D gene, clone size, CDR3 protein, CDR3 DNA. A D gene is named only where the DNA matches it firmly. Not every row has a clone size; where given, it reads once, few, many or a size class.

16	TRBJ1-1	TRBV6-5	NA	NA	CASSYSRWQRNTEAFF	TGTGCCAGCAGTTACTCGCGGTGGCAGAGGAACACTGAAGCTTTCTTT
13	TRBJ1-5	TRBV4-2	NA	NA	CASSPTSGGPQHF	TGTGCCAGCAGCCCGACTTCGGGGGGGCCCCAGCATTTT
15	TRBJ2-5	TRBV5-1	NA	NA	CASSGGTGNQETQYF	TGCGCCAGCAGCGGTGGGACTGGAAACCAAGAGACCCAGTACTTC
15	TRBJ2-3	TRBV9	TRBD1	NA	CASSVTGGRGDTQYF	TGTGCCAGCAGCGTGACAGGGGGCAGGGGAGATACGCAGTATTTT
15	TRBJ1-4	TRBV5-6	NA	NA	CASSGRTTRSEKLFF	TGTGCCAGCAGCGGTAGGACTACAAGGTCTGAAAAACTGTTTTTT
14	TRBJ1-1	TRBV6-5	NA	NA	CASRGEAPGTEAFF	TGTGCCAGCAGGGGAGAGGCGCCGGGGACTGAAGCTTTCTTT
15	TRBJ2-5	TRBV28	TRBD1	NA	CASSPSGTGKETQYF	TGTGCCAGCAGCCCTTCCGGGACAGGGAAAGAGACCCAGTACTTC
14	TRBJ1-5	TRBV19	TRBD1	NA	CASLGQGVYQPQHF	TGTGCCAGCTTAGGACAGGGCGTTTATCAGCCCCAGCATTTT
15	TRBJ2-7	TRBV5-4	NA	NA	CASSSGRSYSYEQYF	TGTGCCAGCAGCTCCGGGAGATCCTACTCCTACGAGCAGTACTTC
13	TRBJ1-1	TRBV7-8	TRBD1	NA	CASSLGTGTEAFF	TGTGCCAGCAGCCTAGGGACAGGGACTGAAGCTTTCTTT
14	TRBJ1-5	TRBV28	NA	NA	CAETGGGTNQPQHF	TGTGCCGAAACCGGGGGGGGGACTAATCAGCCCCAGCATTTT
13	TRBJ2-7	TRBV19	NA	NA	CASSISGPYEQYF	TGTGCCAGTAGTATAAGCGGCCCCTACGAGCAGTACTTC
13	TRBJ1-1	TRBV5-1	NA	NA	CASSHRLGAEAFF	TGCGCCAGCAGCCATAGACTGGGTGCTGAAGCTTTCTTT
16	TRBJ2-2	TRBV5-1	NA	NA	CASSLEARSNTGELFF	TGCGCCAGCAGCTTGGAAGCTCGCAGTAACACCGGGGAGCTGTTTTTT
14	TRBJ1-1	TRBV6-5	TRBD1	NA	CASRRQGMNTEAFF	TGTGCCAGCAGAAGACAGGGCATGAACACTGAAGCTTTCTTT
12	TRBJ2-5	TRBV28	NA	NA	CASISDGETQYF	TGTGCCAGCATATCCGATGGGGAGACCCAGTACTTC
14	TRBJ2-1	TRBV7-7	TRBD2	NA	CASSLAGPYNEQFF	TGTGCTAGCAGCTTAGCGGGACCTTACAATGAGCAGTTCTTC
15	TRBJ2-7	TRBV7-2	TRBD1	NA	CASSYRRQGASEQYF	TGTGCCAGCAGCTACCGGCGACAGGGGGCATCCGAGCAGTACTTC
15	TRBJ1-1	TRBV18	TRBD1	NA	CASSRTGGGFTEAFF	TGTGCCAGCTCACGTACAGGGGGCGGGTTCACTGAAGCTTTCTTT
17	TRBJ2-3	TRBV5-6	NA	NA	CASSLVRRGSMADTQYF	TGTGCCAGCAGCTTGGTACGGAGGGGATCTATGGCAGATACGCAGTATTTT
15	TRBJ1-6	TRBV7-9	NA	NA	CASSWEGTNQSPLHF	TGTGCCAGCAGCTGGGAAGGGACAAACCAATCACCCCTCCACTTT
15	TRBJ2-1	TRBV6-5	NA	NA	CASSLRVTGLNEQFF	TGTGCCAGCAGCTTACGGGTAACAGGGCTCAATGAGCAGTTCTTC
16	TRBJ1-1	TRBV15	NA	NA	CATSREGGGLDTEAFF	TGTGCCACCAGCAGGGAGGGAGGGGGGTTGGACACTGAAGCTTTCTTT
13	TRBJ1-1	TRBV6-4	NA	NA	CASSDTPGDPAFF	TGTGCCAGCAGTGACACTCCAGGAGACCCAGCTTTCTTT
15	TRBJ1-4	TRBV6-1	TRBD1	NA	CASRSGGTAGEKLFF	TGTGCCAGCAGGTCGGGTGGGACAGCGGGGGAAAAACTGTTTTTT
14	TRBJ1-2	TRBV5-1	TRBD1	few	CASSLGQSIYGYTF	TGCGCCAGCAGCCTGGGACAGTCAATTTATGGCTACACCTTC
13	TRBJ2-3	TRBV11-3	NA	NA	CASSFGFTDTQYF	TGTGCCAGCAGCTTCGGCTTCACAGATACGCAGTATTTT
15	TRBJ2-1	TRBV7-7	NA	NA	CASSPRVNSYNEQFF	TGTGCTAGCAGCCCCCGGGTCAACTCCTACAATGAGCAGTTCTTC
13	TRBJ1-4	TRBV4-2	NA	NA	CASSLRSNEKLFF	TGTGCCAGCAGCCTCAGGAGCAATGAAAAACTGTTTTTT
15	TRBJ1-2	TRBV5-1	TRBD1	NA	CASSPGQGAIYGYTF	TGCGCCAGCAGCCCGGGACAGGGGGCGATCTATGGCTACACCTTC
16	TRBJ1-4	TRBV5-1	NA	NA	CASSLQGNQRNEKLFF	TGCGCCAGCAGCTTGCAGGGTAACCAGCGGAATGAAAAACTGTTTTTT
14	TRBJ1-3	TRBV27	TRBD1	NA	CATADRASGNTIYF	TGTGCCACCGCGGACAGGGCCTCTGGAAACACCATATATTTT
17	TRBJ2-3	TRBV5-1	NA	once	CASSLGEAGRHTDTQYF	TGCGCCAGCAGCCTAGGTGAGGCGGGTCGACACACAGATACGCAGTATTTT
14	TRBJ2-5	TRBV19	TRBD1	NA	CASSLDRVQETQYF	TGTGCCAGTAGCCTCGACAGGGTCCAAGAGACCCAGTACTTC
14	TRBJ2-1	TRBV6-4	NA	NA	CASSILPGYNEQFF	TGTGCCAGCAGTATACTCCCCGGGTACAATGAGCAGTTCTTC
14	TRBJ1-1	TRBV30	NA	few	CAWNTGLRNTEAFF	TGTGCCTGGAATACAGGGCTGAGGAACACTGAAGCTTTCTTT
14	TRBJ1-6	TRBV29-1	NA	NA	CSAHFGTNNSPLHF	TGCAGCGCCCATTTTGGGACAAATAATTCACCCCTCCACTTT
15	TRBJ1-2	TRBV14	NA	few	CASSPTLLGSYGYTF	TGTGCCAGCAGCCCAACATTGTTGGGGTCCTATGGCTACACCTTC
16	TRBJ2-7	TRBV9	TRBD1	once	CASSSLLGTGGSEQYF	TGTGCCAGCAGCTCCCTTCTCGGGACAGGGGGCTCCGAGCAGTACTTC
14	TRBJ1-2	TRBV5-4	NA	NA	CASSRAIGLEGYTF	TGTGCCAGCAGCCGCGCCATTGGACTAGAAGGCTACACCTTC
14	TRBJ1-2	TRBV7-9	NA	NA	CASSLVGREVGYTF	TGTGCCAGCAGCTTAGTTGGCAGGGAAGTCGGCTACACCTTC
11	TRBJ2-5	TRBV28	NA	NA	CASSPRETQYF	TGTGCCAGCAGTCCCCGAGAGACCCAGTACTTC
13	TRBJ2-5	TRBV29-1	TRBD1	NA	CSVGPGGEETQYF	TGCAGCGTTGGTCCAGGGGGTGAAGAGACCCAGTACTTC
14	TRBJ1-5	TRBV28	NA	few	CASSLVPRNQPQHF	TGTGCCAGCAGTTTAGTCCCAAGGAATCAGCCCCAGCATTTT
16	TRBJ2-4	TRBV18	NA	NA	CASSPPDGVAKNIQYF	TGTGCCAGCTCACCACCGGACGGCGTAGCCAAAAACATTCAGTACTTC
15	TRBJ1-5	TRBV19	NA	few	CASSIWSGEDQPQHF	TGTGCCAGTAGTATATGGTCCGGCGAGGATCAGCCCCAGCATTTT
13	TRBJ2-3	TRBV5-6	NA	few	CASSLASTDTQYF	TGTGCCAGCAGCTTGGCCAGCACAGATACGCAGTATTTT